These T cell receptor beta chains were read from a single sample in a study of blood T cells in healthy people across ages. TCRdb ran MiXCR on the 5' RACE reads and lists one entry per CDR3 protein. This repertoire shows about 680,000 distinct CDR3 sequences, around 49% found once; its top ten account for under 35%. The specimen sequenced was blood. The source of these receptors is a woman in her fifties or sixties in good health. CDR3s include the opening cysteine and the closing phenylalanine or tryptophan. Each record gives: J gene, V gene, D gene, clone size, CDR3 DNA, CDR3 protein. D genes are given only for firm matches. Clone size is shown for a subset of rows, as once, few, many or a class of expanded clone.

J: TRBJ2-3; V: TRBV9; D: NA; size: NA; DNA: TGTGCCAGCAGCGTAGATTTCGGGAAAGTCGCAGATACGCAGTATTTT; CDR3: CASSVDFGKVADTQYF
J: TRBJ2-5; V: TRBV7-3; D: NA; size: NA; DNA: TGTGCCAGCAGCTTACCCTCCGGCGAGCGGAGATACCAAGAGACCCAGTACTTC; CDR3: CASSLPSGERRYQETQYF
J: TRBJ2-7; V: TRBV28; D: TRBD2; size: NA; DNA: TGTGCCAGCAGTTTATGGATGATGGGACTAGCGGGAGGTTCCTACAATGAGCAGTACTTC; CDR3: CASSLWMMGLAGGSYNEQYF
J: TRBJ1-1; V: TRBV9; D: NA; size: NA; DNA: TGTGCCAGCAGCGTAGGTACCGCTACTATTGAAGCTTTCTTT; CDR3: CASSVGTATIEAFF
J: TRBJ2-6; V: TRBV7-2; D: NA; size: many; DNA: TGTGCCAGCAGCTTAGCATCTTCAGGGGCTGGCTCTGGGGCCAACGTCCTGACTTTC; CDR3: CASSLASSGAGSGANVLTF
J: TRBJ1-1; V: TRBV20-1; D: NA; size: NA; DNA: TGCAGTGCTAGAGACCGCCGGAGTGAAACTGAAGCTTTCTTT; CDR3: CSARDRRSETEAFF
J: TRBJ2-1; V: TRBV28; D: TRBD1; size: many; DNA: TGTGCCAGCACTACAGGGGGGTCGTACAATGAGCAGTTCTTC; CDR3: CASTTGGSYNEQFF
J: TRBJ2-6; V: TRBV10-3; D: NA; size: few; DNA: TGTGCCATCAGTGAGTCCCCAGGGTCTGGGGCCAACGTCCTGACTTTC; CDR3: CAISESPGSGANVLTF
J: TRBJ2-7; V: TRBV5-6; D: NA; size: few; DNA: TGTGCCAGCAGCCCCGGTACCAACGAGCAGTACTTC; CDR3: CASSPGTNEQYF
J: TRBJ2-5; V: TRBV6-1; D: TRBD1; size: few; DNA: TGTGCCAGCAGCCAAGGACAGGGGGTTGCAGAGACCCAGTACTTC; CDR3: CASSQGQGVAETQYF
J: TRBJ2-1; V: TRBV7-9; D: NA; size: NA; DNA: TGTGCCAGCAGCTTAATGGGCGGTACAACTAATGAGCAGTTCTTC; CDR3: CASSLMGGTTNEQFF
J: TRBJ2-4; V: TRBV27; D: NA; size: few; DNA: TGTGCCAGCAGGAGGGCACAGGACTTAGCCAAAAACATTCAGTACTTC; CDR3: CASRRAQDLAKNIQYF
J: TRBJ2-7; V: TRBV28; D: NA; size: few; DNA: TGTGCCAGCAGTTTGCCTATACAGTCCTACGAGCAGTACTTC; CDR3: CASSLPIQSYEQYF
J: TRBJ2-3; V: TRBV24-1; D: TRBD1; size: NA; DNA: TGTGCCACCAGTGAGGGCCACAGGGGGCGGTCAGATACGCAGTATTTT; CDR3: CATSEGHRGRSDTQYF
J: TRBJ2-7; V: TRBV3-1; D: NA; size: NA; DNA: TGTGCCAGCAGCCAAGACTCTGGCAGGGAGTTCGACGAGCAGTACTTC; CDR3: CASSQDSGREFDEQYF
J: TRBJ2-5; V: TRBV12-3/TRBV12-4; D: TRBD2; size: few; DNA: TGTGCCAGCAGTTCAGGGACTAGCGGGAGGATAGGCCAAGAGACCCAGTACTTC; CDR3: CASSSGTSGRIGQETQYF
J: TRBJ2-5; V: TRBV20-1; D: TRBD1; size: NA; DNA: TGCAGTGCTAGAGTAAGGAAGGGGACAGGGGAAGAGACCCAGTACTTC; CDR3: CSARVRKGTGEETQYF
J: TRBJ1-5; V: TRBV5-1; D: NA; size: few; DNA: TGCGCCAGCAGCCCTACAGGAATAATGGGCAATCAGCCCCAGCATTTT; CDR3: CASSPTGIMGNQPQHF
J: TRBJ2-7; V: TRBV27; D: TRBD2; size: NA; DNA: TGTGCCAGCAGTTTATGGTCTAGCGGGGGGACCTACGAGCAGTACTTC; CDR3: CASSLWSSGGTYEQYF
J: TRBJ2-3; V: TRBV4-2; D: NA; size: many; DNA: TGTGCCAGCAGCCAGGGTGGGGTAGATGGCACAGATACGCAGTATTTT; CDR3: CASSQGGVDGTDTQYF
J: TRBJ2-1; V: TRBV15; D: NA; size: NA; DNA: TGTGCCACCAGCAGAGCGGATAGCTCCTACAATGAGCAGTTCTTC; CDR3: CATSRADSSYNEQFF
J: TRBJ1-5; V: TRBV20-1; D: NA; size: once; DNA: TGCAGTGCTAGAGTGGGAGGGGAGGGAAGACAGCCCCAGCATTTT; CDR3: CSARVGGEGRQPQHF
J: TRBJ2-7; V: TRBV7-6; D: TRBD2; size: few; DNA: TGTGCCAGCAGCTTCAACCTAGCGGGGGGCTACGAGCAGTACTTC; CDR3: CASSFNLAGGYEQYF
J: TRBJ2-1; V: TRBV2; D: TRBD2; size: NA; DNA: TGTGCCAGCAGTGGGGTGATAGCGGGATCCTACAATGAGCAGTTCTTC; CDR3: CASSGVIAGSYNEQFF
J: TRBJ1-4; V: TRBV6-2/TRBV6-3; D: NA; size: NA; DNA: TGTGCCAGCAGTCTAACGGTCGATGAAAAACTGTTTTTT; CDR3: CASSLTVDEKLFF
J: TRBJ2-5; V: TRBV4-2; D: TRBD2; size: many; DNA: TGTGCCAGCAGCCAATTAGCGGGAGCGGAAGAGACCCAGTACTTC; CDR3: CASSQLAGAEETQYF
J: TRBJ2-3; V: TRBV7-3; D: TRBD1; size: NA; DNA: TGTGCCAGCAGTCAATACAGGGGACGCACAGCTACGCAGTATTTT; CDR3: CASSQYRGRTATQYF
J: TRBJ2-1; V: TRBV6-2/TRBV6-3; D: NA; size: once; DNA: TGTGCCAGCACCCCCCAGGTCGCATCCTACAATGAGCAGTTCTTC; CDR3: CASTPQVASYNEQFF
J: TRBJ2-7; V: TRBV7-2; D: TRBD2; size: NA; DNA: TGTGCCAGCAGCACCTGGACTAGCGGGAGTAACAATGAGCAGTACTTC; CDR3: CASSTWTSGSNNEQYF
J: TRBJ2-2; V: TRBV7-9; D: TRBD2; size: NA; DNA: TGTGCCAGCAGCCGAGGGACTAGCGGATACACCGGGGAGCTGTTTTTT; CDR3: CASSRGTSGYTGELFF
J: TRBJ2-1; V: TRBV7-3; D: NA; size: few; DNA: TGTGCCAGCAGCTTAGAAGCTAGCATTACATACAATGAGCAGTTCTTC; CDR3: CASSLEASITYNEQFF
J: TRBJ2-3; V: TRBV7-9; D: TRBD2; size: NA; DNA: TGTGCCGGTAGCCTGGCGGGAGCCTCAGATACGCAGTATTTT; CDR3: CAGSLAGASDTQYF
J: TRBJ2-1; V: TRBV7-3; D: TRBD2; size: NA; DNA: TGTGCCAGCAGCCCCGGACTAGCGACCAATGAGCAGTTCTTC; CDR3: CASSPGLATNEQFF
J: TRBJ1-2; V: TRBV25-1; D: NA; size: NA; DNA: TGTGCCAGCAGTGAGTGGGACTATGGCTACACCTTC; CDR3: CASSEWDYGYTF
J: TRBJ2-1; V: TRBV20-1; D: NA; size: NA; DNA: TGCAGTGCTAGAGACCCAGGGAGCCCCATCCCTTACAATGAGCAGTTCTTC; CDR3: CSARDPGSPIPYNEQFF
J: TRBJ2-3; V: TRBV4-3; D: NA; size: NA; DNA: TGCGCCAGCAGCCAAGAGGGGGGGGGCCCGGGGACAGATACGCAGTATTTT; CDR3: CASSQEGGGPGTDTQYF
J: TRBJ1-6; V: TRBV9; D: NA; size: once; DNA: TGTGCCAGCAGCGGTGCGGGGTATAATTTACCCCTCCACTTT; CDR3: CASSGAGYNLPLHF
J: TRBJ2-1; V: TRBV25-1; D: NA; size: NA; DNA: TGTGCCAGCAGTCCACCGGGAAGGGGTTCGAATGAGCAGTTCTTC; CDR3: CASSPPGRGSNEQFF
J: TRBJ2-1; V: TRBV4-3; D: TRBD2; size: NA; DNA: TGCGCCAGCAGCCAAAGGCTAGCGGGAGCGGATGAGCAGTTCTTC; CDR3: CASSQRLAGADEQFF
J: TRBJ2-1; V: TRBV20-1; D: NA; size: NA; DNA: TGCAGTGGGGGGCCCCAACCTAACAATGAGCAGTTCTTC; CDR3: CSGGPQPNNEQFF
J: TRBJ2-1; V: TRBV6-5; D: NA; size: few; DNA: TGTGCCAGCAGTTACGATCGCAACAATGAGCAGTTCTTC; CDR3: CASSYDRNNEQFF
J: TRBJ2-1; V: TRBV5-5; D: NA; size: NA; DNA: TGTGCCAGCAGCCCGGAGCGGGCCTTTTACAATGAGCAGTTCTTC; CDR3: CASSPERAFYNEQFF
J: TRBJ2-7; V: TRBV7-8; D: TRBD2; size: few; DNA: TGTGCCAGCAGTCGAAAACTAGCGGGAGTTCGGTACGAGCAGTACTTC; CDR3: CASSRKLAGVRYEQYF
J: TRBJ2-7; V: TRBV2; D: TRBD1; size: NA; DNA: TGTGCCAGCAGTGAAGCGCTTCGAGACAGGGGAGGCAATGAGCAGTACTTC; CDR3: CASSEALRDRGGNEQYF
J: TRBJ2-7; V: TRBV7-2; D: NA; size: few; DNA: TGTGCCAGCAGCCCGGACCATACCCTCCCTCGGCAGTACTTC; CDR3: CASSPDHTLPRQYF
J: TRBJ2-3; V: TRBV9; D: TRBD2; size: NA; DNA: TGTGCCAGCAGCGCTACCCCCAGACTAGCGGTCACAGATACGCAGTATTTT; CDR3: CASSATPRLAVTDTQYF
J: TRBJ2-4; V: TRBV5-1; D: NA; size: NA; DNA: TGCGCCAGCAGCTTGGAGGGACATAACATTCAGTACTTC; CDR3: CASSLEGHNIQYF
J: TRBJ2-4; V: TRBV20-1; D: NA; size: NA; DNA: TGCAGTGCCGAGGGAGGAGGAGCCAAAAACATTCAGTACTTC; CDR3: CSAEGGGAKNIQYF
J: TRBJ2-1; V: TRBV7-2; D: NA; size: few; DNA: TGTGCCAGCAGCTTAGTCCCGGGGGTAGGATACAATGAGCAGTTCTTC; CDR3: CASSLVPGVGYNEQFF
J: TRBJ2-3; V: TRBV9; D: TRBD2; size: NA; DNA: TGTGCCAGCAGCATCCAAAGCGGGAGGGAGGCAGATACGCAGTATTTT; CDR3: CASSIQSGREADTQYF
J: TRBJ2-7; V: TRBV7-2; D: NA; size: many; DNA: TGTGCCAGCAGCTTAGGACAAGGGGGTTTCTACGAGCAGTACTTC; CDR3: CASSLGQGGFYEQYF
J: TRBJ2-3; V: TRBV5-1; D: TRBD2; size: NA; DNA: TGCGCCAGCACCACTGGGGGACTAGCGGGAGGCTCCACAGATACGCGGTATTTT; CDR3: CASTTGGLAGGSTDTRYF
J: TRBJ1-2; V: TRBV7-2; D: NA; size: NA; DNA: TGTGCCAGCAGCTCTATAGTGGGGGCTGGCTACACCTTC; CDR3: CASSSIVGAGYTF
J: TRBJ2-1; V: TRBV6-6; D: NA; size: NA; DNA: TGTGCCAGCAGCGAACCAAAAGGGGGGTCCTACAATGAGCAGTTCTTC; CDR3: CASSEPKGGSYNEQFF
J: TRBJ2-7; V: TRBV5-5; D: TRBD1; size: NA; DNA: TGTGCCAGCAGCCTGTCTGGGGGACAGGGGGGCGTACGGCAGTACTTC; CDR3: CASSLSGGQGGVRQYF
J: TRBJ2-1; V: TRBV4-3; D: NA; size: once; DNA: TGCGCCAGCAGCCAAGGACAGGGAGGTTATGAGCAGTTCTTC; CDR3: CASSQGQGGYEQFF
J: TRBJ1-4; V: TRBV7-9; D: TRBD1; size: NA; DNA: TGTGCCAGCAGCCCCCAGGGGGGCGAGAACGAAAAACTGTTTTTT; CDR3: CASSPQGGENEKLFF
J: TRBJ2-7; V: TRBV11-2; D: NA; size: few; DNA: TGTGCCAGCAGCTCAGCGCTCTACGAGCAGTACTTC; CDR3: CASSSALYEQYF
J: TRBJ2-7; V: TRBV14; D: NA; size: NA; DNA: TGTGCCAGCAGTTTTAGACCTTTCTACGAGCAGTACTTC; CDR3: CASSFRPFYEQYF